The 8 T cell receptor beta chains below were found in one sample sequenced in a study of blood T cell repertoires in COVID-19. Only in-frame clones appear in the TCRdb table, and some are missing; sequencing was by immunoSEQ multiplex PCR. The sample shows about 16,000 clones, around 87% of them seen only once. The sample comprised peripheral blood. The source of these receptors is a human donor in a cohort sampled during active COVID-19.

This chain connects TRBV7-9 to TRBJ2-3; TRBD2 might be the D (6 bases). Germline V CDR1 and CDR2: SEHNR, FQNEAQ (reference sequence). The V and J ends lost 4 bases and 2 bases respectively, with 10 bases between them. The CDR3 has 14 amino acids. CDR3 bases: TGTGCCAGCAGCTGGGGGGACTTCACAGATACGCAGTATTTT. This sequence encodes CASSWGDFTDTQYF.

This clone was recorded only once. The genes are TRBV3-1 (or the pseudogene TRBV3-2) and TRBJ2-3, with 8 bases that match TRBD1. V shed 1 base and J 4 bases; nucleotides not matched to a gene: 7. The CDR3 sequence is 16 residues long. The germline gives CDR1 LGHDT, CDR2 YNNKEL (reference sequence). CDR3 DNA sequence: TGTGCCAGCAGCCAAGTCAGGGGGCTCGGCGCAGATACGCAGTATTTT. This gives the protein CASSQVRGLGADTQYF.

This clone was observed a few times. The chain has TRBV13 and TRBJ2-7, with D possibly TRBD1 on 5 matching bases. Trimming took 5 bases from V and 0 from J, leaving 11 bases between them. Germline V gene data show CDR1 as PRHDT and CDR2 as FYEKMQ (reference sequence). CDR3 length equals 14 residues. The CDR3 bases are TGTGCCAGCAGCCTCGAAGGGGACTCCTACGAGCAGTACTTC. Encoded protein: CASSLEGDSYEQYF. Variable domain in full (rest from reference TRBV13 and TRBJ2-7): AAGVIQSPRHLIKEKRETATLKCYPIPRHDTVYWYQQGPGQDPQFLISFYEKMQSDKGSIPDRFSAQQFSDYHSELNMSSLELGDSALYFCASSLEGDSYEQYFGPGTRLTVT.

This chain connects TRBV7-9 to TRBJ1-4; 8 bases map to TRBD1. In germline, CDR1 is SEHNR, CDR2 FQNEAQ (reference sequence). After removal of 4 bases from V and 5 bases from J, the junction contained 6 bases not matched to a gene. This CDR3 spans 15 amino acids. CDR3 sequence (DNA): TGTGCCAGCAGCTCCGGACAGGGACTGAATGAAAAACTGTTTTTT. This sequence encodes CASSSGQGLNEKLFF.

This chain joins TRBV12-5 and TRBJ1-5; 7 bases match TRBD1. Germline V gene sequence: CDR1 LGHNT, CDR2 FRNRAP. V trimming: 2 bases; J trimming: 0 bases; junction bases outside the gene matches: 10. This CDR3 comprises 18 residues. CDR3 sequence reads: CASGLHDRDRFSNQPQHF. The CDR3 region has the DNA TGTGCTAGTGGTTTGCATGACAGGGATCGGTTTAGCAATCAGCCCCAGCATTTT.

V gene TRBV18 combines with J gene TRBJ1-1, with 8 bases fitting TRBD1. The CDR3 sequence is 15 residues long. Germline V gene data show CDR1 as KGHSH and CDR2 as LQKENI. Germline trimming cut 4 bases from V and 3 bases from J; bases unmatched to any gene: 7. The CDR3 DNA follows: TGTGCCAGCTCACGCGTCAGGGGGCGAGACACTGAAGCTTTCTTT. Translated: CASSRVRGRDTEAFF.

Only a few counts were recorded for this clone. The gene calls are TRBV11-2 and TRBJ2-2; tentatively, D is TRBD2 (5 bases). Trimming pared 3 bases from V and 2 bases from J, leaving 13 bases between. The CDR3 contains 16 residues. Germline CDR1 SGHAT, CDR2 FQNNGV. The CDR3 is CASSFRRFRNTGELFF. The CDR3 DNA sequence: TGTGCCAGCAGCTTCAGGAGGTTCAGAAACACCGGGGAGCTGTTTTTT.

The chain couples TRBV3-1 (or the pseudogene TRBV3-2) to TRBJ2-3; TRBD2 matches at 7 bases. The CDR3 spans 16 residues. The germline V gene encodes CDR1 LGHDT and CDR2 YNNKEL (reference sequence). V dropped 2 bases and J dropped 2; count of bases not matched to a gene: 7. The CDR3 spells CASSQRPAGVTDTQYF. As DNA, the CDR3 is TGTGCCAGCAGCCAACGCCCGGCGGGGGTCACAGATACGCAGTATTTT.